What follows is one T cell receptor beta chain and its context. The antigen is unknown. These data belong to a study of cytomegalovirus exposure and HLA in healthy donors. Study conclusions and caveats: In vitro work confirmed that a few CMV-associated chains recognize CMV antigens. An Asian-associated ancestry cluster reportedly showed fewer N-insertions than the approximately 700-donor mean in a later analysis.

Primers included in the PCR were 60 Vbeta and 13 Jbeta primers. Method: immunoSEQ multiplex PCR; TCRdb's copy keeps in-frame clones and lacks some. The table shows 150,000 or so clones, with roughly 80% occurring only once. V was pared by 7 bases and J by 6 bases, with 15 bases between. The CDR3 has 13 residues. Looked up from germline, CDR1 is SNHLY and CDR2 is FYNNEI. The chain is built from TRBV2 and TRBJ1-1; D perhaps matches TRBD1 (6 bases). The sample taken for sequencing was PBMCs. This TCR was recovered from a male donor in good health and CMV-seropositive. The DNA for the CDR3 is TGTGCCAGCATGGGGCAGGGGCTCGCTGAAGCTTTCTTT. As protein: CASMGQGLAEAFF. The variable domain in full, with the rest retrieved from reference TRBV2 and TRBJ1-1, is EPEVTQTPSHQVTQMGQEVILRCVPISNHLYFYWYRQILGQKVEFLVSFYNNEISEKSEIFDDQFSVERPDGSNFTLKIRSTKLEDSAMYFCASMGQGLAEAFFGQGTRLTVV.